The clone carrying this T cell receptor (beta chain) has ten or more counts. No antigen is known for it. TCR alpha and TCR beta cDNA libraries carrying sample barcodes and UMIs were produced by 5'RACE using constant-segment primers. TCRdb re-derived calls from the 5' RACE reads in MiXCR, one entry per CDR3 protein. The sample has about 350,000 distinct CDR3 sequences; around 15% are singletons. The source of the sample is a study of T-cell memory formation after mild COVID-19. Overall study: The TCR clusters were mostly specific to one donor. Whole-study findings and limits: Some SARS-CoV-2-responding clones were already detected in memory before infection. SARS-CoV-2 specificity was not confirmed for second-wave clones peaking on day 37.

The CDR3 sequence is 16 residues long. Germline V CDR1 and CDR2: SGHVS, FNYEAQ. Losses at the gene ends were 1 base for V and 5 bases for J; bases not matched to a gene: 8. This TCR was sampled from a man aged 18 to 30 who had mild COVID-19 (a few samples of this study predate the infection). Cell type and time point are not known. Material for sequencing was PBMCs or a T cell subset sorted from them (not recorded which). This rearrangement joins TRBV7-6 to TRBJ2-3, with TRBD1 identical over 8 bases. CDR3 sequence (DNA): TGTGCCAGCAGCTTAGTTGGGGGGACAGGCGAAGATACGCAGTATTTT. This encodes CASSLVGGTGEDTQYF.